This TCR beta chain was sequenced for a study of cytomegalovirus exposure and HLA in healthy donors (dated by TCRdb to about 2017). Regarding the research as a whole: In an earlier analysis of several hundred of the donors, around 300 Gb of sequence data and 117 million unique TCR beta sequences from about 179 million T cells were reported. Among some 400 genotyped donors of the cohort, an average of approximately 240,000 unique TCR beta nucleotide sequences were sequenced per donor, around 20% of them non-productive. The study was designed to test whether signatures of past pathogen exposure could be identified by cataloging public T cell receptors. Every repertoire in the discovery cohort had been generated on one and the same sequencing platform. To predict cytomegalovirus infection status, the study combined high-throughput TCR immunosequencing, statistical association of individual TCRs with disease status, and machine learning. Rather than using new phenotypic data, the later analysis identified candidate immune exposures from TCR beta sequences and from how often those sequences occurred across donors. The study used immunosequencing to profile the T cell repertoires of some 600 subjects and linked those repertoires to cytomegalovirus serostatus. The number of typed donors differed by locus: 629-630 for A, B, C, DRB1 and DQB1; some 500 for DQA1; fewer than 610 for DPA1; and around 450 for DPB1. About 5 DR-DQ haplotypes were handled as single units for association and clustering, since linkage in the cohort was strong. Class I and class II HLA loci were covered by the typing at four-digit resolution. Donor age, sex, ethnicity and CMV serostatus were compiled alongside the repertoire data. In a later analysis, previously published TCR beta repertoires from 600 to 850 donors were re-analyzed and high-resolution HLA genotyping was added so that TCR occurrence patterns could be studied. A later genetic analysis took genome-wide SNP genotypes for about 55% of the 666 donors and used that subset as a discovery cohort. Along with the roughly 670-subject first cohort, a separate validation cohort of roughly 110 different subjects was used. Among the approximately 430 genotyped donors, 75% to 90% belonged to the genetic ancestry cluster associated with self-reported Caucasian donors. Roughly 300 gigabases of sequencing data and 75 million to 85 million unique TCR sequences made up an early release that covered approximately 700 HLA-typed donors. An earlier analysis of fewer than 700 of the donors applied high-throughput TCR beta sequencing to assess whether each TCR beta V gene segment acted as functional or pseudogenic.

Including cysteine and phenylalanine, the CDR3 has 15 amino acids. Just the 45-base CDR3 DNA is kept, in frame starting at base 1. Between the V and J ends, shortened by 2 bases and 5 bases respectively, the junction contains 15 bases. From the germline V gene (reference sequence), CDR1 is SEHNR and CDR2 is FQNEAQ. The paper as a whole reports these results and caveats: Because HLA typing was unavailable for some donors at each locus, only the typed subset was used in association tests. A further reported finding was that TCR beta sequences accurately predicted the HLA-A and HLA-B alleles for most subjects in the first cohort. According to a later analysis, parvovirus B19, influenza, CMV and Epstein-Barr virus appeared linked to several top co-occurrence clusters. Immune exposure information for the cohort was limited to CMV serostatus. While some public TCRs were present in many individuals, most TCR sequences turned up only very rarely across donors. In vitro tests confirmed that a few of the cytomegalovirus-associated TCR beta chains recognize cytomegalovirus antigens. Specific HLA alleles were associated with 15,000 to 20,000 TCR beta sequences at a false discovery rate of 0.05 in a later analysis. In a later analysis, TCR association rates were found to vary across HLA loci, with the most associated TCRs seen for DRB1 alleles and the fewest for HLA-C alleles. The presence/absence analyses assumed that sequencing depth was roughly uniform across donors, and that assumption may not be true. Compared with equally common non-associated chains, HLA-associated TCR beta chains in a later analysis were more clonally expanded and had lower generation probabilities. The classifier was reported to diagnose cytomegalovirus status with high specificity and sensitivity in both the original cohort and the validation cohort. The earlier analysis of 450 to 700 of the donors excluded about 16 rarely observed V segments, including chromosome 9 orphons, because counts were too low. Correlated functional status among segregating V segments might reflect linkage disequilibrium, but an unknown experimental factor could not be ruled out. The authors suggested that the approach could potentially be generalized to other disease states and immunological phenotypes. Assigning TCR associations to individual alleles was difficult when HLA alleles, especially DR and DQ, strongly co-occurred. A later genetic analysis reported fewer N-insertions in productive TCRs among donors in an Asian-associated ancestry cluster than the roughly 670-donor mean. In the study, 164 TCR beta chains were listed as associated with cytomegalovirus. An association between a missense DCLRE1C variant and V-gene and J-gene trimming of TCR beta chains was found in a later genetic analysis and replicated in an independent cohort. Most CMV-associated TCR beta chains appeared to be HLA-restricted in a later analysis, and the HLA associations seemed to be driven largely by CMV exposure. An earlier analysis of approximately 530 of the donors showed that most TCR beta V segments appeared in productive rearrangements either about 87% or about 30% of the time, which broadly matched IMGT annotations. The sequencing pipeline was judged likely to have produced a cluster of highly shared sequence variants as a technical artifact. Some IMGT-functional V segments, including TRBV6-2 and TRBV6-3, could not be told apart with the 87-base-pair reads, so those segments were excluded. Only TCR beta chains were sequenced in this cohort, and the absence of alpha or paired-chain data limited detectable features.

The cohort comprised some 680 healthy bone marrow donors. At the time of sampling, every cohort member was nominally healthy, though immune exposures that went unrecorded were likely present. The donor was CMV seropositive and belonged to the group of more than 250 seropositive cohort members. Every donor gave a peripheral blood sample, and the peripheral blood mononuclear cells from that sample were used for TCR beta sequencing. Genomic DNA was extracted from the blood cell samples with the Qiagen DNeasy Blood Extraction Kit. Libraries were built with the immunoSEQ multiplex PCR assay. A mixture of 60 forward primers for TCR Vbeta segments and 13 reverse primers for TCR Jbeta segments was used in the multiplex PCR. Amplification of the CDR3 region of rearranged TCR beta genes was performed with a multiplex PCR assay on genomic DNA. The amplified TCR beta libraries were sequenced on the Illumina HiSeq System as 87-base-pair reads. The original methods were these. A later analysis counted tens of millions of unique TCR beta chains across the 666 repertoires, and about 10 million of these chains were shared by at least two donors. A nearest-neighbor algorithm error-corrected the raw reads and collapsed the reads into unique sequences, merging closely related sequences to remove PCR and sequencing errors. CDR3 sequences were aligned to IMGT reference sequences to assign V, D and J gene segments. For a sequence to be retained, at least a six-nucleotide match to both a V gene segment and a J gene segment was required. Rearrangements were classified as productive when the CDR3 lacked stop codons and remained in frame with V and J, and all other rearrangements were classified as non-productive. CDR3 was defined according to IMGT convention as the region running from the second conserved V-encoded cysteine to the conserved J-encoded phenylalanine. The earlier analysis of fewer than 750 of the donors excluded sequences that lacked an unambiguous match to a single V gene segment. An earlier analysis of over 450 of the donors classified V segments as functional when productive rearrangements were above 56.7% and as segregating when the standard deviation between donors was above 5%. A statistical classification framework was built for diagnosing cytomegalovirus status from the catalog of TCR beta chain sequences. In a later analysis, TCR nucleotide sequences were compared against IMGT/GENE-DB human TR gene sequences so that V and J genes could be assigned. In a later analysis, CDR3 sequences and most-parsimonious VDJ recombination scenarios were assigned using the TCRdist pipeline. In a later analysis, each TCR beta chain was defined by its CDR3 amino acid sequence together with its V-gene family, and reads without a unique V-gene family were excluded. As a way to deal with suspected cross-contamination and a sequencing artifact, a later analysis dropped approximately 590 nucleotide sequences that were highly shared and had low generation probability. In a later analysis, a clonal expansion index was calculated for each public chain from normalized within-repertoire ranks of inferred template counts. Generation probabilities in a later analysis came from a VDJ recombination model fitted to out-of-frame rearrangements, and those results were checked against IGoR. A later analysis scored TCR-TCR, TCR-HLA and TCR-CMV co-occurrence with hypergeometric tests, applying a repertoire-size bias correction to TCR pairs. A later analysis estimated false discovery rates by permuting HLA or CMV assignments 20 times. In a later analysis, co-occurring TCRs were grouped with DBSCAN, and TCRdist sequence similarity was added when clustering was performed within HLA-allele-positive subsets. Repertoires with fewer than 30,000 or more than 120,000 public chains, plus five repertoires with anomalous nucleotide sharing, were excluded from co-occurrence clustering. TCRdb carries this immuneACCESS record with in-frame sequences only. Its versions omit some clonotypes, under half of them owing to an unresolved V gene in the studies checked, with the rest unexplained. The DNA was the basis for D and trimming; V, J and clone size are from that table. The sample includes under 140,000 clones, with around 80% observed a single time. Roughly 5.6% of the sample lies in the top ten.

Note on this clone: Its binding antigen is unknown. No much larger clonotype is one base removed from it; base qualities were not supplied.

The receptor comes from a man aged 30-40 years in good health and CMV-seropositive. The chain employs TRBV7-9 and TRBJ2-5, and the D gene may be TRBD1, 5 bases matching. Sequencing was done on a sample of PBMCs. The CDR3 protein is CASSLSSGLGETQYF. The DNA sequence reads TGTGCCAGCAGCTTATCATCAGGGCTCGGCGAGACCCAGTACTTC.